The next 6 T cell receptor beta chains were all read from a single sample in a study of response to subunit inactivated influenza vaccine. Each CDR3 protein gets one entry after TCRdb re-called the RT-PCR reads with MiXCR. The table shows 710,000 or so distinct CDR3 sequences, with approximately 14% occurring only once. This material consisted of PBMCs from blood, taken approximately 12 days after vaccination. These TCRs come from a man aged 50 to 59 who received an inactivated influenza vaccine.

The chain is built from TRBV4-2 and TRBJ2-7, with D perhaps matching TRBD1 or TRBD2 (5 bases each). This CDR3 is 15 amino acids long. Trimming pared 0 bases from V and 4 bases from J, leaving 13 bases between. CDR1 LGHNA and CDR2 YNFKEQ come from the germline V gene. The chain's CDR3 is CASSQDQRGWYEQYF. CDR3 coding DNA: TGTGCCAGCAGCCAAGATCAGAGGGGCTGGTACGAGCAGTACTTC.

This clonotype showed up many times. V gene TRBV20-1 combines with J gene TRBJ2-7; D perhaps matches TRBD2 (5 bases). V gave up 6 bases and J gave up 6 bases, with 12 bases separating them. Looked up from germline, CDR1 is DFQATT and CDR2 is SNEGSKA (reference sequence). The CDR3 totals 11 residues. The CDR3 here is CSAPTRGEQYF. Here the CDR3 DNA reads TGCAGTGCCCCTACTAGAGGCGAGCAGTACTTC.

In its sample, this clonotype was seen a few times. CDR3 residues: CASSTRQANTDTQYF. The CDR3 coding sequence is TGCGCCAGCAGCACTCGACAGGCAAACACAGATACGCAGTATTTT. The rearrangement joins TRBV4-1 to TRBJ2-3; maybe TRBD1 (6 bases). Germline assignment: CDR1 MGHRA and CDR2 YSYEKL. V shed 5 bases and J shed 2 bases, with 14 bases lying between them. This CDR3 region has 15 residues.

The table lists this clonotype with a few counts. V usage is TRBV28 and J usage is TRBJ2-7, with D possibly being TRBD1 or TRBD2 (6 bases each). Between the trimmed V and J ends, which lost 7 bases and 2 bases, there was a span of 18 bases. The CDR3 contains 15 residues. CDR1 is MDHEN, CDR2 SYDVKM, per germline. The CDR3 sequence is CASTPQKGGTYEQYF. CDR3 nucleotide sequence: TGTGCCAGCACCCCTCAGAAGGGGGGAACCTACGAGCAGTACTTC.

The V and J genes are TRBV5-1 and TRBJ1-5; tentative D call: TRBD1 (5 bases). The germline V gene encodes CDR1 SGHRS and CDR2 YFSETQ. CDR3 length equals 14 residues. With 5 bases removed from V and 7 bases from J, the gap between germline ends came to 16 bases. Here the CDR3 DNA reads TGCGCCAGCAGGCTTATAAGGGGATGGCAGCCCCAGCATTTT. The encoded protein is CASRLIRGWQPQHF.

The genes are TRBV20-1 and TRBJ2-7; 9 bases match TRBD1. The J segment lost 1 base and the V segment lost 4 bases, leaving 5 bases of the junction unmatched. Per germline, CDR1 DFQATT and CDR2 SNEGSKA (reference sequence). The CDR3 runs 14 residues. This CDR3 reads CSATPGTGSYEQYF. CDR3 nucleotide sequence: TGCAGTGCTACTCCCGGGACAGGGTCCTACGAGCAGTACTTC.